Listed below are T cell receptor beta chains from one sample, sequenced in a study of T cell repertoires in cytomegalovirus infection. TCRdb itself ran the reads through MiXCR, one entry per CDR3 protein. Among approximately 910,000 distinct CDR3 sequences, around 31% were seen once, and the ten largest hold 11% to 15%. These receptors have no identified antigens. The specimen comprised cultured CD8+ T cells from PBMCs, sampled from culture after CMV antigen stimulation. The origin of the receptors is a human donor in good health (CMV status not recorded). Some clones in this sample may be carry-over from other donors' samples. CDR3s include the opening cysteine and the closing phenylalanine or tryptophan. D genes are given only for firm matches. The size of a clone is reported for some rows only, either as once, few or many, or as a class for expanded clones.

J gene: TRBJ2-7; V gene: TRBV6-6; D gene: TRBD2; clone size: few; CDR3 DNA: TGTGCCAGCAGTTACTTTTCTAGCGGGGCATTTAGCTCCTACGAGCAGTACTTC; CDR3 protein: CASSYFSSGAFSSYEQYF
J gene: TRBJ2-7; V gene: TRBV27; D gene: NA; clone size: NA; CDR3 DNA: TGTGCCAGCAGTTTAGTGGCGAGGGGCACCTACGAGCAGTACTTC; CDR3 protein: CASSLVARGTYEQYF
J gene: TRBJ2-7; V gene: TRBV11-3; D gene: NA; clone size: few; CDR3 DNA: TGTGCCAGCAGCCAGGCAGGCAGGGCCCACGAGCAGTACTTC; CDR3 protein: CASSQAGRAHEQYF
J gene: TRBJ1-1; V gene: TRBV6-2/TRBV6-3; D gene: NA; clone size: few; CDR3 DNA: TGTGCCAGCAGTTACGCCAGGAACACTGAAGCTTTCTTT; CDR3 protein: CASSYARNTEAFF
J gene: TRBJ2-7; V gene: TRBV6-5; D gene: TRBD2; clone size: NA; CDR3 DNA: TGTGCCAGCGCAAGTGTACTAGCGGGGGCCCTCTCCTACGAGCAGTACTTC; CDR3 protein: CASASVLAGALSYEQYF
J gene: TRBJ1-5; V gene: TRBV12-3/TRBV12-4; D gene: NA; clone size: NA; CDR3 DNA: TGTGCCAGCAGTTTAGCGAAGGGCCAGCCCCAGCATTTT; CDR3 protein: CASSLAKGQPQHF
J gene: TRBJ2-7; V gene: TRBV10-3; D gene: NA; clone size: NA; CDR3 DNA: TGTGCCATCCGTGGCCAGGGCAACGAGCAGTACTTC; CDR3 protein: CAIRGQGNEQYF
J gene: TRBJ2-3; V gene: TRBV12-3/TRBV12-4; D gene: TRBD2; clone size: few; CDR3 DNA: TGTGCCAGCAGTTTACTTGGGCTAGCGGGGCCATATTTT; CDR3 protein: CASSLLGLAGPYF
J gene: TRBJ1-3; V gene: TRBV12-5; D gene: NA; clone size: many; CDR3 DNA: TGTGCCAGCGGCCTTGGGGGGTCTGGAAACACCATATATTTT; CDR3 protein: CASGLGGSGNTIYF
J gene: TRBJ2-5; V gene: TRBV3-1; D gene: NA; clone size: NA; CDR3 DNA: TGTGCCAGCAGCCAAGACGCGATCTTGGCGGAAGAGACCCAGTACTTC; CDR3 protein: CASSQDAILAEETQYF
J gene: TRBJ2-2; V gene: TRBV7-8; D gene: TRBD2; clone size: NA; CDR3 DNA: TGTGCCAGCAGCTTAGTTATAGCGGGGGGTACCGGGGAGCTGTTTTTT; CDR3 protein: CASSLVIAGGTGELFF
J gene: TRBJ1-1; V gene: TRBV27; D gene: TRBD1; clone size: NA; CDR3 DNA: TGTGCCAGCAGTTTATCCAACAGGGGAACTGAAGCTTTCTTT; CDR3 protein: CASSLSNRGTEAFF
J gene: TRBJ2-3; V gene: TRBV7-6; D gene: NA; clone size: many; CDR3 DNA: TGTGCCAGCAGCCCCCAAGACACAGATACGCAGTATTTT; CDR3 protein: CASSPQDTDTQYF
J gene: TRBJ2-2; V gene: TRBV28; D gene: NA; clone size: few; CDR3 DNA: TGTGCCAGCAGTGAAACAGGTGTGGGTCCCACCGGGGAGCTGTTTTTT; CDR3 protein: CASSETGVGPTGELFF
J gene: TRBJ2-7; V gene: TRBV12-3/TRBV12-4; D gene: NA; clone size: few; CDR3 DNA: TGTGCCAGCAGTCCAACAGGGTCGGCCGAGCAGTACTTC; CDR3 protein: CASSPTGSAEQYF
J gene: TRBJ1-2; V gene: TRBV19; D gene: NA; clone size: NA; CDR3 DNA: TGTGCCAGTAGTATTAAAGACAGACTCCGTGACGGCTACACCTTC; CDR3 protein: CASSIKDRLRDGYTF
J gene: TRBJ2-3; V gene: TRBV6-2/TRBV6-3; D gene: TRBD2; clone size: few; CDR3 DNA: TGTGCCAGCAGTTACCCCCTAAGCGGGGGCCCCACAGATACGCAGTATTTT; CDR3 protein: CASSYPLSGGPTDTQYF
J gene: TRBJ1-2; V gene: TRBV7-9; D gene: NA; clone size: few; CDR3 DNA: TGTGCCAGCAGCTTAGCGGGGGCATCACACTATGGCTACACCTTC; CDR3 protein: CASSLAGASHYGYTF
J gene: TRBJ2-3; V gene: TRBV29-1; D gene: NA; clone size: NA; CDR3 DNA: TGCAGCGTTGAGCGGGGGCTTACAGATACGCAGTATTTT; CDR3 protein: CSVERGLTDTQYF
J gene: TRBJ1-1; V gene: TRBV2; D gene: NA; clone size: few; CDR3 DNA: TGTGCCAGCAGTGAGGGGGTTAGGAACACTGAAGCTTTCTTT; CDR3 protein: CASSEGVRNTEAFF